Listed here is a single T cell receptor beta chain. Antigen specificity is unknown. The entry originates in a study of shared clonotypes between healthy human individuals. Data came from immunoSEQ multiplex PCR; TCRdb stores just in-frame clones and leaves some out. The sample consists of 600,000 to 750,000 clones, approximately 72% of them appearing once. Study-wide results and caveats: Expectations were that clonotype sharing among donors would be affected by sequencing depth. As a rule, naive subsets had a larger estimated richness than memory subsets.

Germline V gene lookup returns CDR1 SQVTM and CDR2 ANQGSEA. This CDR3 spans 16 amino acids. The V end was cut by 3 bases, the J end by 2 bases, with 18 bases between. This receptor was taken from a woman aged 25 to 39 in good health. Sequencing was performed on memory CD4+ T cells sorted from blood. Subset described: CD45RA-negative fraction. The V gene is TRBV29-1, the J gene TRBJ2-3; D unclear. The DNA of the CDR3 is TGCAGCGTTGATAGGCCGAAAGGTCAGAACACAGATACGCAGTATTTT. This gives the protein CSVDRPKGQNTDTQYF.